These T cell receptor beta chains were read from a single sample in a study of T-cell reconstitution after alpha-beta-depleted transplantation in children. TCRdb used MiXCR to reprocess the PCR reads, holding one entry per CDR3 protein. The table shows a few hundred thousand distinct CDR3 sequences, with approximately 42% occurring only once. The sample was PBMCs, taken before TCRalphabeta/CD19-depleted stem cell transplant. All receptors come from a girl aged 2 to 9 with aplastic anemia, due to receive a stem cell transplant. The CDR3 runs from the conserved cysteine through the conserved F or W. The order of the fields is D gene, V gene, CDR3 length, J gene, clone size, CDR3 protein, CDR3 DNA. D genes are given only for firm matches. Expanded clones are given a class, and other clones once, few, many or no size at all.

d_call: NA; v_call: TRBV7-9; cdr3_length: 16; j_call: TRBJ2-2; clone_size: NA; cdr3_aa: CTSSRLGQEGSGELFF; cdr3_nt: TGTACCAGCAGCCGACTAGGACAGGAAGGTAGCGGGGAGCTGTTTTTT
d_call: TRBD1; v_call: TRBV10-3; cdr3_length: 13; j_call: TRBJ2-1; clone_size: once; cdr3_aa: CAISEPPGQGQFF; cdr3_nt: TGTGCCATCAGTGAGCCTCCGGGACAGGGACAGTTCTTC
d_call: NA; v_call: TRBV6-5; cdr3_length: 14; j_call: TRBJ2-1; clone_size: NA; cdr3_aa: CASSYSVVHNEQFF; cdr3_nt: TGTGCCAGCAGTTACTCGGTTGTCCATAATGAGCAGTTCTTC
d_call: NA; v_call: TRBV9; cdr3_length: 16; j_call: TRBJ1-4; clone_size: many; cdr3_aa: CASSGPREGANEKLFF; cdr3_nt: TGTGCCAGCAGCGGTCCCAGGGAGGGCGCCAATGAAAAACTGTTTTTT
d_call: TRBD2; v_call: TRBV20-1; cdr3_length: 10; j_call: TRBJ2-7; clone_size: NA; cdr3_aa: CSAVAGEQYF; cdr3_nt: TGCAGTGCTGTAGCGGGGGAGCAGTACTTC
d_call: NA; v_call: TRBV5-6; cdr3_length: 16; j_call: TRBJ2-1; clone_size: NA; cdr3_aa: CASSAGQPTSYNEQFF; cdr3_nt: TGTGCCAGCAGCGCGGGACAGCCTACCTCCTACAATGAGCAGTTCTTC
d_call: NA; v_call: TRBV7-2; cdr3_length: 11; j_call: TRBJ2-1; clone_size: few; cdr3_aa: CASSLLYEQFF; cdr3_nt: TGTGCCAGCAGCTTGCTCTATGAGCAGTTCTTC
d_call: TRBD2; v_call: TRBV5-1; cdr3_length: 16; j_call: TRBJ2-1; clone_size: NA; cdr3_aa: CASSTVAGGSDNEQFF; cdr3_nt: TGCGCCAGCAGCACGGTAGCGGGAGGATCCGACAATGAGCAGTTCTTC
d_call: NA; v_call: TRBV7-6; cdr3_length: 19; j_call: TRBJ1-5; clone_size: NA; cdr3_aa: CASSLNAPAGRKSNQPQHF; cdr3_nt: TGTGCCAGCAGCTTAAACGCCCCGGCGGGGAGGAAGAGCAATCAGCCCCAGCATTTT
d_call: TRBD2; v_call: TRBV6-2/TRBV6-3; cdr3_length: 14; j_call: TRBJ2-5; clone_size: NA; cdr3_aa: CASSKTSGSETQYF; cdr3_nt: TGTGCCAGCAGTAAGACTAGCGGGAGCGAGACCCAGTACTTC
d_call: NA; v_call: TRBV7-2; cdr3_length: 14; j_call: TRBJ2-7; clone_size: NA; cdr3_aa: CASSGGRSNYEQYF; cdr3_nt: TGTGCCAGCAGCGGTGGCAGGTCAAACTACGAGCAGTACTTC
d_call: NA; v_call: TRBV20-1; cdr3_length: 15; j_call: TRBJ1-6; clone_size: NA; cdr3_aa: CSARPRGRENSPLHF; cdr3_nt: TGCAGTGCTAGACCCAGGGGACGGGAAAATTCACCCCTCCACTTT
d_call: TRBD1; v_call: TRBV30; cdr3_length: 15; j_call: TRBJ2-1; clone_size: few; cdr3_aa: CAWREGTGPYNEQFF; cdr3_nt: TGTGCCTGGAGGGAAGGGACAGGGCCTTACAATGAGCAGTTCTTC
d_call: TRBD2; v_call: TRBV4-2; cdr3_length: 14; j_call: TRBJ2-2; clone_size: few; cdr3_aa: CASSQPSGTGELFF; cdr3_nt: TGTGCCAGCAGCCAACCTAGCGGCACCGGGGAGCTGTTTTTT
d_call: NA; v_call: TRBV12-3/TRBV12-4; cdr3_length: 13; j_call: TRBJ1-1; clone_size: NA; cdr3_aa: CASTFGLNTEAFF; cdr3_nt: TGTGCCAGCACTTTCGGTTTGAACACTGAAGCTTTCTTT
d_call: TRBD1; v_call: TRBV28; cdr3_length: 14; j_call: TRBJ2-7; clone_size: NA; cdr3_aa: CASAYGTGITEQYF; cdr3_nt: TGTGCCAGCGCCTACGGGACAGGGATTACCGAGCAGTACTTC
d_call: NA; v_call: TRBV7-8; cdr3_length: 17; j_call: TRBJ2-1; clone_size: many; cdr3_aa: CASSKKSADFSYNEQFF; cdr3_nt: TGTGCCAGCAGCAAGAAATCGGCGGATTTTTCCTACAATGAGCAGTTCTTC
d_call: NA; v_call: TRBV2; cdr3_length: 12; j_call: TRBJ2-3; clone_size: NA; cdr3_aa: CASSKGSDTQYF; cdr3_nt: TGTGCCAGCAGTAAGGGGTCAGATACGCAGTATTTT
d_call: NA; v_call: TRBV5-1; cdr3_length: 14; j_call: TRBJ2-5; clone_size: NA; cdr3_aa: CASSLSGASATQYF; cdr3_nt: TGCGCCAGCAGCTTGTCAGGGGCCTCAGCGACCCAGTACTTC
d_call: TRBD2; v_call: TRBV20-1; cdr3_length: 16; j_call: TRBJ2-7; clone_size: NA; cdr3_aa: CSALGLAGGSAYEQYF; cdr3_nt: TGCAGTGCTCTCGGACTAGCGGGAGGCTCAGCCTACGAGCAGTACTTC
d_call: NA; v_call: TRBV20-1; cdr3_length: 11; j_call: TRBJ1-1; clone_size: NA; cdr3_aa: CSAIKNTEAFF; cdr3_nt: TGCAGTGCAATAAAGAACACTGAAGCTTTCTTT
d_call: TRBD1; v_call: TRBV7-2; cdr3_length: 13; j_call: TRBJ1-2; clone_size: NA; cdr3_aa: CASSTDRTYGYAF; cdr3_nt: TGTGCCAGCAGCACGGACAGGACGTATGGCTACGCCTTC
d_call: TRBD2; v_call: TRBV6-1; cdr3_length: 17; j_call: TRBJ2-3; clone_size: NA; cdr3_aa: CASSESRLAGGPDTQYF; cdr3_nt: TGTGCCAGCAGTGAATCAAGACTAGCGGGAGGTCCAGATACGCAGTATTTT
d_call: NA; v_call: TRBV5-6; cdr3_length: 14; j_call: TRBJ2-4; clone_size: few; cdr3_aa: CASSLATGIGIQYF; cdr3_nt: TGTGCCAGCAGCTTGGCCACAGGGATCGGCATTCAGTACTTC
d_call: NA; v_call: TRBV3-1; cdr3_length: 18; j_call: TRBJ2-7; clone_size: NA; cdr3_aa: CASSQRTGWGLQPYEQYF; cdr3_nt: TGTGCCAGCAGCCAGCGGACAGGGTGGGGACTACAGCCATACGAGCAGTACTTC
d_call: NA; v_call: TRBV12-3/TRBV12-4; cdr3_length: 11; j_call: TRBJ2-2; clone_size: NA; cdr3_aa: CASKGTGELFF; cdr3_nt: TGTGCCAGCAAGGGTACCGGGGAGCTGTTTTTT
d_call: TRBD2; v_call: TRBV20-1; cdr3_length: 15; j_call: TRBJ2-3; clone_size: NA; cdr3_aa: CSAASWTSRTDTQYF; cdr3_nt: TGCAGTGCTGCATCCTGGACTAGTCGGACAGATACGCAGTATTTT
d_call: NA; v_call: TRBV5-6; cdr3_length: 14; j_call: TRBJ2-7; clone_size: NA; cdr3_aa: CASSSAVANLRQYF; cdr3_nt: TGTGCCAGCAGCTCCGCCGTGGCCAACCTAAGGCAGTACTTC
d_call: NA; v_call: TRBV6-1; cdr3_length: 14; j_call: TRBJ2-7; clone_size: few; cdr3_aa: CASRGQGGPYEQYF; cdr3_nt: TGTGCCAGCAGAGGGCAGGGGGGACCCTACGAGCAGTACTTC
d_call: NA; v_call: TRBV5-1; cdr3_length: 12; j_call: TRBJ2-7; clone_size: NA; cdr3_aa: CASSWDPHEQYF; cdr3_nt: TGCGCCAGCAGCTGGGACCCCCACGAGCAGTACTTC
d_call: NA; v_call: TRBV7-9; cdr3_length: 15; j_call: TRBJ1-4; clone_size: many; cdr3_aa: CASSFPSTTNEKLFF; cdr3_nt: TGTGCCAGCAGCTTTCCTTCAACAACTAATGAAAAACTGTTTTTT
d_call: NA; v_call: TRBV7-3; cdr3_length: 15; j_call: TRBJ2-1; clone_size: NA; cdr3_aa: CASSLNIMGVNEQFF; cdr3_nt: TGTGCCAGCAGCTTAAACATTATGGGAGTCAATGAGCAGTTCTTC
d_call: NA; v_call: TRBV7-2; cdr3_length: 13; j_call: TRBJ2-7; clone_size: NA; cdr3_aa: CASSLGQPGEQYF; cdr3_nt: TGTGCCAGCAGCTTAGGGCAGCCCGGGGAGCAGTACTTC
d_call: NA; v_call: TRBV7-2; cdr3_length: 13; j_call: TRBJ2-1; clone_size: NA; cdr3_aa: CASSLNSTREQFF; cdr3_nt: TGTGCCAGCAGCTTAAACTCCACTCGTGAGCAGTTCTTC
d_call: TRBD2; v_call: TRBV9; cdr3_length: 15; j_call: TRBJ2-1; clone_size: NA; cdr3_aa: CASSVSGSGYNEQFF; cdr3_nt: TGTGCCAGCAGCGTTAGCGGGAGTGGTTACAATGAGCAGTTCTTC
d_call: NA; v_call: TRBV29-1; cdr3_length: 13; j_call: TRBJ2-2; clone_size: NA; cdr3_aa: CSVVIRGTGELFF; cdr3_nt: TGCAGCGTTGTTATAAGGGGCACCGGGGAGCTGTTTTTT
d_call: NA; v_call: TRBV27; cdr3_length: 13; j_call: TRBJ2-3; clone_size: many; cdr3_aa: CASSLLTTDTQYF; cdr3_nt: TGTGCCAGCAGTCTTCTGACCACAGATACGCAGTATTTT
d_call: NA; v_call: TRBV20-1; cdr3_length: 12; j_call: TRBJ2-1; clone_size: once; cdr3_aa: CSAIRTPNEQFF; cdr3_nt: TGCAGTGCTATAAGGACTCCCAATGAGCAGTTCTTC
d_call: NA; v_call: TRBV28; cdr3_length: 10; j_call: TRBJ2-3; clone_size: NA; cdr3_aa: CASFRDTQYF; cdr3_nt: TGTGCCAGTTTTAGGGATACGCAGTATTTT
d_call: NA; v_call: TRBV15; cdr3_length: 14; j_call: TRBJ1-6; clone_size: few; cdr3_aa: CATSRPHLDSPLHF; cdr3_nt: TGTGCCACCAGCAGACCCCACCTTGATTCACCCCTCCACTTT
d_call: NA; v_call: TRBV6-1; cdr3_length: 13; j_call: TRBJ2-7; clone_size: once; cdr3_aa: CASSESGAYEQYF; cdr3_nt: TGTGCCAGCAGTGAAAGCGGAGCCTACGAGCAGTACTTC
d_call: TRBD1; v_call: TRBV18; cdr3_length: 18; j_call: TRBJ2-6; clone_size: once; cdr3_aa: CASSSSAGQGSGANVLTF; cdr3_nt: TGTGCCAGCTCATCGAGCGCGGGACAGGGGTCTGGGGCCAACGTCCTGACTTTC
d_call: TRBD1; v_call: TRBV6-1; cdr3_length: 14; j_call: TRBJ1-2; clone_size: few; cdr3_aa: CASTQTGGRYGYTF; cdr3_nt: TGTGCCAGCACCCAGACAGGGGGACGCTATGGCTACACCTTC
d_call: TRBD1; v_call: TRBV30; cdr3_length: 17; j_call: TRBJ2-5; clone_size: NA; cdr3_aa: CAWSGSWADRAWETQYF; cdr3_nt: TGTGCCTGGAGTGGATCTTGGGCCGACAGGGCGTGGGAGACCCAGTACTTC
d_call: TRBD2; v_call: TRBV24-1; cdr3_length: 14; j_call: TRBJ2-1; clone_size: few; cdr3_aa: CATSAPGGGNEQFF; cdr3_nt: TGTGCCACCAGTGCTCCGGGGGGGGGGAATGAGCAGTTCTTC
d_call: NA; v_call: TRBV4-1; cdr3_length: 15; j_call: TRBJ1-3; clone_size: many; cdr3_aa: CASSRGEQGGNTIYF; cdr3_nt: TGCGCCAGCAGCCGAGGCGAACAAGGGGGAAACACCATATATTTT
d_call: NA; v_call: TRBV6-2/TRBV6-3; cdr3_length: 15; j_call: TRBJ1-5; clone_size: few; cdr3_aa: CASSYRSSSNQPQHF; cdr3_nt: TGTGCCAGCAGTTACCGATCAAGTAGCAATCAGCCCCAGCATTTT
d_call: NA; v_call: TRBV2; cdr3_length: 14; j_call: TRBJ1-5; clone_size: few; cdr3_aa: CASREGQGSQPQHF; cdr3_nt: TGTGCCAGCAGGGAGGGGCAGGGAAGTCAGCCCCAGCATTTT
d_call: NA; v_call: TRBV3-1; cdr3_length: 14; j_call: TRBJ2-2; clone_size: NA; cdr3_aa: CASSQDRTYGELFF; cdr3_nt: TGTGCCAGCAGCCAAGATAGGACCTACGGGGAGCTGTTTTTT
d_call: TRBD2; v_call: TRBV5-1; cdr3_length: 14; j_call: TRBJ2-7; clone_size: NA; cdr3_aa: CASSLTGLAHEQYF; cdr3_nt: TGCGCCAGCAGCTTGACTGGACTAGCCCACGAGCAGTACTTC
d_call: TRBD2; v_call: TRBV6-5; cdr3_length: 15; j_call: TRBJ2-7; clone_size: once; cdr3_aa: CASSYASGRVYEQYF; cdr3_nt: TGTGCCAGCAGTTACGCCAGCGGGAGAGTCTACGAGCAGTACTTC
d_call: NA; v_call: TRBV7-3; cdr3_length: 12; j_call: TRBJ2-1; clone_size: once; cdr3_aa: CASSLFYNEQFF; cdr3_nt: TGTGCCAGCAGCTTATTCTACAATGAGCAGTTCTTC
d_call: TRBD2; v_call: TRBV7-8; cdr3_length: 16; j_call: TRBJ2-1; clone_size: many; cdr3_aa: CASSDPSGRRYNEQFF; cdr3_nt: TGTGCCAGCAGCGACCCGAGCGGGAGGCGGTACAATGAGCAGTTCTTC
d_call: NA; v_call: TRBV6-2/TRBV6-3; cdr3_length: 12; j_call: TRBJ1-1; clone_size: NA; cdr3_aa: CASDTGAGEAFF; cdr3_nt: TGTGCCAGTGATACGGGGGCGGGTGAAGCTTTCTTT
d_call: TRBD2; v_call: TRBV20-1; cdr3_length: 17; j_call: TRBJ2-1; clone_size: NA; cdr3_aa: CSARDSWRGSSYNEQFF; cdr3_nt: TGCAGTGCTAGAGATAGCTGGCGGGGGTCGTCCTACAATGAGCAGTTCTTC